Listed below are T cell receptor beta chains from one sample, sequenced in a study of a mutant IDH1 vaccine in newly diagnosed glioma. The protocol was immunoSEQ multiplex PCR, while the TCRdb copy is restricted to in-frame clones and leaves out a portion. The table lists tens of thousands of clones, roughly 75% of them singletons. The antigens these receptors bind are not known. Sequenced here: PBMCs, sampled from a glioma patient whose treatment included an IDH1 peptide vaccine. These receptors were obtained from a man aged 50 to 59 with glioma. Each CDR3 is given with its conserved first and last residue. The order of the fields is clone size, J gene, D gene, V gene, CDR3 protein, CDR3 DNA. The D gene is left open where the match is weak. Some rows mark clone size as missing; the rest say once, few, many or name a class of expanded clone.

clone size: -; J gene: TRBJ1-1; D gene: -; V gene: TRBV6-5; CDR3 protein: CASSYGQGNTEAFF; CDR3 DNA: TGTGCCAGCAGTTACGGGCAGGGCAACACTGAAGCTTTCTTT
clone size: -; J gene: TRBJ2-5; D gene: -; V gene: TRBV14; CDR3 protein: CASSRFGGTTNQETQYF; CDR3 DNA: TGTGCCAGCAGCCGTTTCGGCGGGACGACGAACCAAGAGACCCAGTACTTC
clone size: -; J gene: TRBJ1-2; D gene: -; V gene: TRBV6-6; CDR3 protein: CASRSSSYGYTF; CDR3 DNA: TGTGCCAGCAGATCCTCCTCCTATGGCTACACCTTC
clone size: -; J gene: TRBJ2-7; D gene: -; V gene: TRBV2; CDR3 protein: CAKGGQSSYEQYF; CDR3 DNA: TGTGCCAAGGGGGGCCAAAGCTCCTACGAGCAGTACTTC
clone size: -; J gene: TRBJ2-7; D gene: -; V gene: TRBV7-8; CDR3 protein: CASSSEGGPSSYEQYF; CDR3 DNA: TGTGCCAGCAGCTCAGAGGGGGGGCCGAGCTCCTACGAGCAGTACTTC
clone size: -; J gene: TRBJ2-5; D gene: -; V gene: TRBV7-2; CDR3 protein: CASSLGAGMGTQYF; CDR3 DNA: TGTGCCAGCAGCTTAGGAGCAGGAATGGGGACCCAGTACTTC
clone size: -; J gene: TRBJ2-3; D gene: -; V gene: TRBV7-2; CDR3 protein: CASSLVRLDTQYF; CDR3 DNA: TGTGCCAGCAGCTTAGTGCGGCTAGATACGCAGTATTTT
clone size: -; J gene: TRBJ2-5; D gene: -; V gene: TRBV2; CDR3 protein: CAGRGPQETQYF; CDR3 DNA: TGTGCCGGGAGGGGGCCCCAAGAGACCCAGTACTTC
clone size: -; J gene: TRBJ2-3; D gene: TRBD1; V gene: TRBV5-1; CDR3 protein: CASSLTGALTDTQYF; CDR3 DNA: TGCGCCAGCAGCCTGACAGGGGCGCTCACAGATACGCAGTATTTT
clone size: -; J gene: TRBJ2-1; D gene: -; V gene: TRBV6-6; CDR3 protein: CASSYTKGTEQFF; CDR3 DNA: TGTGCCAGCAGTTACACAAAGGGAACTGAGCAGTTCTTC
clone size: once; J gene: TRBJ2-1; D gene: TRBD2; V gene: TRBV14; CDR3 protein: CASSLAGTRAYNEQFF; CDR3 DNA: TGTGCCAGCAGCCTAGCCGGGACTAGGGCCTACAATGAGCAGTTCTTC
clone size: -; J gene: TRBJ1-1; D gene: -; V gene: TRBV4-1; CDR3 protein: CASSPHVNTEAFF; CDR3 DNA: TGCGCCAGCAGCCCCCACGTGAACACTGAAGCTTTCTTT
clone size: -; J gene: TRBJ1-2; D gene: -; V gene: TRBV2; CDR3 protein: CASSDNRYGYTF; CDR3 DNA: TGTGCCAGCAGTGACAATCGTTATGGCTACACCTTC
clone size: -; J gene: TRBJ2-1; D gene: -; V gene: TRBV7-3; CDR3 protein: CASSLYTYNEQFF; CDR3 DNA: TGTGCCAGCAGCTTGTACACCTACAATGAGCAGTTCTTC
clone size: -; J gene: TRBJ2-6; D gene: -; V gene: TRBV5-1; CDR3 protein: CASSNDWFGANVLTF; CDR3 DNA: TGCGCCAGCAGCAATGACTGGTTTGGGGCCAACGTCCTGACTTTC
clone size: -; J gene: TRBJ1-6; D gene: -; V gene: TRBV4-2; CDR3 protein: CASSQAPTGFNSPLHF; CDR3 DNA: TGTGCCAGCAGCCAGGCTCCAACAGGATTTAATTCACCCCTCCACTTT
clone size: -; J gene: TRBJ2-1; D gene: -; V gene: TRBV19; CDR3 protein: CASTPSGGRGFADEQFF; CDR3 DNA: TGTGCCAGTACCCCATCGGGGGGCAGGGGGTTCGCTGATGAGCAGTTCTTC
clone size: -; J gene: TRBJ1-4; D gene: TRBD1; V gene: TRBV30; CDR3 protein: CAWTQGATNEKLFF; CDR3 DNA: TGTGCCTGGACACAGGGGGCGACTAATGAAAAACTGTTTTTT
clone size: -; J gene: TRBJ2-5; D gene: -; V gene: TRBV18; CDR3 protein: CASSPPVGQGQETQYF; CDR3 DNA: TGTGCCAGCTCACCACCGGTGGGGCAGGGACAAGAGACCCAGTACTTC
clone size: -; J gene: TRBJ2-7; D gene: -; V gene: TRBV18; CDR3 protein: CASSPGTGVGEQYF; CDR3 DNA: TGTGCCAGCTCACCTGGGACGGGGGTAGGAGAGCAGTACTTC
clone size: -; J gene: TRBJ2-3; D gene: TRBD2; V gene: TRBV4-2; CDR3 protein: CASSQDPQRGGRTDTQYF; CDR3 DNA: TGTGCCAGCAGCCAAGATCCCCAGCGGGGGGGTCGCACAGATACGCAGTATTTT
clone size: -; J gene: TRBJ2-5; D gene: -; V gene: TRBV19; CDR3 protein: CASSALQGETQYF; CDR3 DNA: TGTGCCAGTAGTGCACTCCAGGGAGAGACCCAGTACTTC
clone size: -; J gene: TRBJ1-2; D gene: -; V gene: TRBV19; CDR3 protein: CASSIRDNYGYTF; CDR3 DNA: TGTGCCAGTAGTATACGAGACAACTATGGCTACACCTTC
clone size: -; J gene: TRBJ2-7; D gene: -; V gene: TRBV27; CDR3 protein: CASSSAGLRGYEQYF; CDR3 DNA: TGTGCCAGCAGTTCCGCGGGCCTAAGGGGCTACGAGCAGTACTTC
clone size: -; J gene: TRBJ1-1; D gene: TRBD1; V gene: TRBV7-9; CDR3 protein: CASSSRQGKLDTEAFF; CDR3 DNA: TGTGCCAGCAGCTCGCGACAGGGGAAGCTGGACACTGAAGCTTTCTTT
clone size: -; J gene: TRBJ1-4; D gene: -; V gene: TRBV13; CDR3 protein: CASSLGNRATNEKLFF; CDR3 DNA: TGTGCCAGCAGCTTAGGGAATAGGGCAACTAATGAAAAACTGTTTTTT
clone size: -; J gene: TRBJ1-5; D gene: -; V gene: TRBV19; CDR3 protein: CASSISQGLYSNQPQHF; CDR3 DNA: TGTGCCAGTAGTATATCTCAGGGGTTATATAGCAATCAGCCCCAGCATTTT
clone size: -; J gene: TRBJ1-4; D gene: -; V gene: TRBV21-1; CDR3 protein: CASSPVYEKLFF; CDR3 DNA: TGTGCCAGCAGCCCGGTTTACGAAAAACTGTTTTTT
clone size: -; J gene: TRBJ2-7; D gene: -; V gene: TRBV28; CDR3 protein: CASSSPLQSYEQYF; CDR3 DNA: TGTGCCAGCAGTTCTCCACTGCAGTCCTACGAGCAGTACTTC
clone size: few; J gene: TRBJ1-1; D gene: TRBD1; V gene: TRBV5-1; CDR3 protein: CASSSGTGGERDTEAFF; CDR3 DNA: TGCGCCAGCAGCTCCGGGACAGGGGGCGAACGGGACACTGAAGCTTTCTTT